This T cell receptor (beta chain) comes out of a study of post-analysis software for immune sequencing data. Study-wide background: Disease trajectories encompassed relapsing-remitting, secondary progressive and progressive-relapsing multiple sclerosis. Study-wide findings and caveats: Batch-mates among the samples co-clustered strongly by F measure. Compared against controls, patients with multiple sclerosis displayed significantly lower normalized Chao1 diversity. TRBV segments more frequent in patients than in controls numbered several and included TRBV5-6, TRBV5-1 and TRBV20-1.

The length of the CDR3 is 14 residues. Germline loops: CDR1 LNHNV, CDR2 YYDKDF (reference sequence). The trim removed 1 base at V and 7 bases at J, leaving 5 bases unmatched. This clonotype has a handful of counts. The antigen is undetermined. Prepared TCR beta cDNA libraries contained unique molecular identifiers. With roughly 0.85 to 11 million T cells as the source, 400,000 to 550,000 cDNA molecules resulted. Using its own MiXCR run on the PCR reads, TCRdb lists one record per CDR3 protein. The sample lists a few hundred thousand distinct CDR3 sequences, roughly 38% occurring once. The sequence was collected from a girl aged 2 to 9 with multiple sclerosis. The chain employs TRBV15 and TRBJ2-3; 7 positions match TRBD2. The material sequenced was blood. The CDR3 reads CATSRGTSANTQYF. CDR3 in DNA: TGTGCCACCAGCAGAGGTACTAGCGCAAATACGCAGTATTTT.